The entry that follows covers one TCR beta chain sequence. Losses at the gene ends were 6 bases for V and 7 bases for J; bases not matched to a gene: 8. This CDR3 spans 13 amino acids. The assay was immunoSEQ multiplex PCR, and TCRdb's table has in-frame clones only and misses some. Altogether about 180,000 clones are present, more than 75% being singletons, with the ten largest covering about 1.2%. This sample is drawn from a study of blood T cell repertoires in COVID-19. This sequence was found in a human donor with acute COVID-19. The donor label of this sample is uncertain. The chain recombines TRBV12-3 or TRBV12-4 with TRBJ2-7; 8 bases line up with TRBD1. Sequenced input: PBMCs or T cells enriched from blood (not recorded which). The CDR3 here is CASRPTGGGEQYF. The CDR3 DNA reads as TGTGCCAGCAGACCTACAGGGGGAGGTGAGCAGTACTTC.